The 16 T cell receptor beta chains listed next were all sequenced from one sample in a study of cytomegalovirus exposure and HLA in healthy donors. PCR primers comprised 60 Vbeta and 13 Jbeta primers. Using immunoSEQ multiplex PCR, the repertoire was profiled, and TCRdb retains in-frame clones only, with some absent. The sample includes 150,000 or so clones, roughly 80% of them seen just once. The sequencing input was PBMCs. The receptor set was obtained from a male donor in good health and CMV-seropositive.

This clone was observed once. This chain joins TRBV4-3 and TRBJ1-3; D is unclear. V was trimmed by 6 bases and J by 0 bases, leaving 15 bases between them. Germline lookup yields CDR1 LGHNA and CDR2 YSLEER. The CDR3 contains 16 residues. The CDR3 loop is CASSPSDTASGNTIYF. The CDR3 bases are TGCGCCAGCAGTCCTTCTGACACCGCCTCTGGAAACACCATATATTTT.

The chain joins TRBV6-1 to TRBJ1-1; 8 bases align to TRBD1. Losses at the gene ends were 1 base for V and 4 bases for J; bases not matched to a gene: 5. There are 15 residues in the CDR3. CDR1 MNHNS and CDR2 SASEGT come from the germline V gene. CDR3 sequence: CASSEVRGRITEAFF. The CDR3 DNA reads as TGTGCCAGCAGTGAAGTCAGGGGGCGAATCACTGAAGCTTTCTTT.

J is TRBJ2-2 and V is TRBV6-4; D might be TRBD1 (6 bases). Germline lookup yields CDR1 MRHNA and CDR2 SNTAGT. Trimming left V 9 bases short and J 4 bases short, with 15 bases between. The CDR3 has 14 residues. CDR3 nucleotides: TGTGCCAGTGCCCAGGGGTCTGGCACCGGGGAGCTGTTTTTT. This gives the protein CASAQGSGTGELFF.

The gene calls are TRBV27 and TRBJ2-1; TRBD2 is a possible D gene (5 bases). This CDR3 is built from 15 residues. Germline CDR1 and CDR2: MNHEY and SMNVEV (reference sequence). V gave up 3 bases and J gave up 0 bases, with 9 bases separating them. CDR3 DNA: TGTGCCAGCAGTTTCACTAGGAGCTCCTACAATGAGCAGTTCTTC. Its translation: CASSFTRSSYNEQFF.

The V and J genes are TRBV19 and TRBJ2-6, with TRBD2 matching over 7 bases. This CDR3 has 16 residues. CDR1 LNHDA and CDR2 SQIVND come from the germline V gene (reference sequence). V gave up 10 bases and J gave up 4 bases; unmatched junction bases: 13. CDR3 loop: CATHKGGADGANVLTF. The CDR3 DNA follows: TGTGCCACCCACAAGGGAGGGGCTGACGGGGCCAACGTCCTGACTTTC.

Concerning this clone itself: This specimen includes other DNA sequences encoding the same CDR3. The rearrangement joins TRBV30 to TRBJ2-7, with D tentatively TRBD1 (5 bases). This CDR3 has 14 residues. CDR1 is GTSNPN and CDR2 is SVGIG in the germline V gene (reference sequence). With 0 bases removed from V and 2 bases from J, the gap between germline ends came to 11 bases. The CDR3 nucleotides are TGTGCCTGGAGTGTAGGCACAGGCCCCTACGAGCAGTACTTC. This encodes CAWSVGTGPYEQYF.

V and J are TRBV18 and TRBJ2-7; 10 bases align to TRBD2. Germline lookup yields CDR1 KGHSH and CDR2 LQKENI. The CDR3 contains 15 residues. With V trimmed by 6 bases and J by 2 bases, 7 bases remained unmatched. CDR3 sequence: CASSFLAGATYEQYF. DNA for the CDR3: TGTGCCAGCTCCTTCCTAGCGGGAGCCACCTACGAGCAGTACTTC.

The chain has TRBV27 and TRBJ2-7; maybe TRBD2 (6 bases). Germline values: CDR1 MNHEY, CDR2 SMNVEV (reference sequence). V was shortened by 2 bases and J by 6 bases, with 14 bases between the two germline ends. This CDR3 comprises 14 residues. The CDR3 DNA is TGTGCCAGCAGTTTAGTGTTATCGGGAGCCGAGCAGTACTTC. Translating gives CASSLVLSGAEQYF.

The chain is built from TRBV5-4 and TRBJ2-5, with D tentatively TRBD2 (6 bases). The V gene's germline CDR1 is SGHNT and CDR2 YYREEE (reference sequence). Trimming took off 1 base at V and 2 bases at J, with 6 bases between the two ends. The CDR3 runs to 13 residues. This chain's CDR3 is CASSLRGQETQYF. The CDR3 region has the DNA TGTGCCAGCAGCTTGCGGGGGCAAGAGACCCAGTACTTC.

This clone occurred a few times. V is TRBV18 and J is TRBJ1-1; 8 bases line up with TRBD1. V was clipped by 6 bases and J by 1 base; unmatched bases: 10. In germline, CDR1 is KGHSH, CDR2 LQKENI. This CDR3 is built from 16 residues. As DNA, the CDR3 is TGTGCCAGCTCGCAGATCTCGACAGGGGAGAACACTGAAGCTTTCTTT. Translating it yields CASSQISTGENTEAFF.

The gene calls are TRBV11-2 and TRBJ2-4; no definite D call. CDR1 and CDR2 (germline): SGHAT, FQNNGV. The CDR3 has 14 residues. Deletions cut 3 bases from V and 0 bases from J, with 6 bases between. The CDR3 sequence is CASSFELAKNIQYF. In DNA, the CDR3 is TGTGCCAGCAGCTTCGAACTAGCCAAAAACATTCAGTACTTC.

This chain connects TRBV7-2 to TRBJ2-5; D gene ambiguous. Germline V gene sequence: CDR1 SGHTA, CDR2 FQGNSA. The CDR3 loop spans 12 amino acids. Between the trimmed V and J ends, which lost 5 bases and 1 base, there was a span of 5 bases. CDR3 residues: CASSLRQETQYF. The CDR3 DNA sequence: TGTGCCAGCAGCCTCCGCCAAGAGACCCAGTACTTC. Full variable domain (remainder filled in from reference TRBV7-2 and TRBJ2-5): GAGVSQSPSNKVTEKGKDVELRCDPISGHTALYWYRQSLGQGLEFLIYFQGNSAPDKSGLPSDRFSAERTGGSVSTLTIQRTQQEDSAVYLCASSLRQETQYFGPGTRLLVL.

This clone was counted once. V gene TRBV4-3 combines with J gene TRBJ2-2, with D possibly matching TRBD1 (5 bases). The germline V gene encodes CDR1 LGHNA and CDR2 YSLEER. The CDR3 has 15 amino acids. Trimming stripped 0 bases from V and 6 bases from J, with 11 bases between. CDR3 nucleotides: TGCGCCAGCAGCCAAGAATCAGGGTTCGCCGGGGAGCTGTTTTTT. This codes for CASSQESGFAGELFF.

This sequence joins TRBV7-2 and TRBJ2-5; 10 bases map to TRBD2. Trimming removed 5 bases from V and 5 bases from J; junction bases left unmatched: 8. CDR1 and CDR2 from the germline V gene are SGHTA and FQGNSA. This CDR3 has 15 amino acids. The CDR3 DNA reads as TGTGCCAGCAGCCCTCAGCGGGGGGGCGGTGAGACCCAGTACTTC. It codes for CASSPQRGGGETQYF.

The CDR3 region is CASSPSGGSYEQYF. The CDR3 DNA sequence: TGTGCCAGCAGCCCCAGTGGGGGGAGTTACGAGCAGTACTTC. The chain is built from TRBV28 and TRBJ2-7; a possible D gene is TRBD2 (6 bases). The CDR3 covers 14 residues. V lost 6 bases and J 4 bases, leaving 16 bases between the germline ends. CDR1 MDHEN and CDR2 SYDVKM come from the germline V gene.

This clone occurred a few times. This rearrangement joins TRBV9 to TRBJ2-6; 8 bases are shared with TRBD1. CDR1 is SGDLS and CDR2 is YYNGEE in the germline V gene. This CDR3 is 15 amino acids long. The J segment lost 2 bases and the V segment lost 4 bases, leaving 2 bases of the junction unmatched. The CDR3 region has the DNA TGTGCCAGCAGCCCGGGACAGGCTGGGGCCAACGTCCTGACTTTC. Translated: CASSPGQAGANVLTF.